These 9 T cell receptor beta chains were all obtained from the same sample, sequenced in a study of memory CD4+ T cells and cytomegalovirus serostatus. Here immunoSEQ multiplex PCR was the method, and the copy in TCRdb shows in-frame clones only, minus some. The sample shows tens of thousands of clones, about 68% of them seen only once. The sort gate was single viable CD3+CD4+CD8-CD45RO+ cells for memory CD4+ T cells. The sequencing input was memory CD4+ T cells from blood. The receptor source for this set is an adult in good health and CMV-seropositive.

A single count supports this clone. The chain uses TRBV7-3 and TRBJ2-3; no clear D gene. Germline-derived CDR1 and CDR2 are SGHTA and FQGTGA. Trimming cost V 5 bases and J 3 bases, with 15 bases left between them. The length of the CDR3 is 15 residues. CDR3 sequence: CASSPLGRATDTQYF. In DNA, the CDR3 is TGTGCCAGCAGCCCACTGGGCCGAGCAACAGATACGCAGTATTTT. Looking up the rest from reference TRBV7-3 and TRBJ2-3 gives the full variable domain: GAGVSQTPSNKVTEKGKYVELRCDPISGHTALYWYRQSLGQGPEFLIYFQGTGAADDSGLPNDRFFAVRPEGSVSTLKIQRTERGDSAVYLCASSPLGRATDTQYFGPGTRLTVL.

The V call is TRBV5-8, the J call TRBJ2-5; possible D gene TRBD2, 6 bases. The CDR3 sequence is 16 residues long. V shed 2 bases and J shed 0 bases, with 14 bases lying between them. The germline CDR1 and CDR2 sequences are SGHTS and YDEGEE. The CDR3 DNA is TGTGCCAGCAGCTTTGGAGGGGACGGGTACCAAGAGACCCAGTACTTC. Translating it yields CASSFGGDGYQETQYF.

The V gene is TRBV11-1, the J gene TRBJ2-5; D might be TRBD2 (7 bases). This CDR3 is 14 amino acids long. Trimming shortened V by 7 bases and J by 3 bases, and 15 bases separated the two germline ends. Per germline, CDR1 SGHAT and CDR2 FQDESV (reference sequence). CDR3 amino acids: CASTAGGPEETQYF. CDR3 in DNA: TGTGCCAGCACGGCCGGGGGGCCCGAAGAGACCCAGTACTTC.

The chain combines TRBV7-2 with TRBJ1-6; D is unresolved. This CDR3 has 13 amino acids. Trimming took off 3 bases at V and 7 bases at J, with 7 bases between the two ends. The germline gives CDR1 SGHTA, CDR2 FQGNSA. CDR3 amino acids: CASSLVENSPLHF. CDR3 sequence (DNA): TGTGCCAGCAGCTTGGTGGAGAATTCACCCCTCCACTTT.

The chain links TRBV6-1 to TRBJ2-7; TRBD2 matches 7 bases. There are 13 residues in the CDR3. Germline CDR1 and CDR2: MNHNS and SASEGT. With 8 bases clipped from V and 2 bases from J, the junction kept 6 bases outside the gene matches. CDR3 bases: TGTGCCAGCGGCGGGGGAGACCCCTACGAGCAGTACGTC. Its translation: CASGGGDPYEQYV.

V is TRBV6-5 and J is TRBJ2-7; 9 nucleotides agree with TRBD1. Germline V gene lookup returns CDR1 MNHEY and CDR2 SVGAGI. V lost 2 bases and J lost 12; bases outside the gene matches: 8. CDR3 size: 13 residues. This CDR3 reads CASSYGTGMIWYF. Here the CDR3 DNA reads TGTGCCAGCAGTTACGGGACAGGGATGATTTGGTACTTC.

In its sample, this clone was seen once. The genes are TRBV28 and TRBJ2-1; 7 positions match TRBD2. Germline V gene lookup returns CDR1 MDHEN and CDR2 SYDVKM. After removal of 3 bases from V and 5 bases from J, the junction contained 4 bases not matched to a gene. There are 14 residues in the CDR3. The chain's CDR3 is CASSLSGINNEQFF. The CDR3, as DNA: TGTGCCAGCAGTTTGAGCGGGATAAACAATGAGCAGTTCTTC.

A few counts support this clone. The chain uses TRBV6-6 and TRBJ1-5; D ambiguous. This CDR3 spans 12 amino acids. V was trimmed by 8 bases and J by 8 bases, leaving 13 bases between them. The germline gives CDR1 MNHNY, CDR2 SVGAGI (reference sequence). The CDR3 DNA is TGTGCCAGCCACAGTCTTACCGAGCCCCAGCATTTT. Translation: CASHSLTEPQHF.

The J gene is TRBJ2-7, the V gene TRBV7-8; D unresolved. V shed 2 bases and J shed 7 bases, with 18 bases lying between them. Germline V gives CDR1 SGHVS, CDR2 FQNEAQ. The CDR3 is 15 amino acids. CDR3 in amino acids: CASSLRTGLRREQYV. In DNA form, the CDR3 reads TGTGCCAGCAGCTTAAGGACCGGGCTACGACGAGAGCAGTACGTC.